The 25 T cell receptor beta chains presented below share a single source sample, sequenced in a study of tumor and adjacent non-tumor tissue in lung cancer. No cell sorting was done before RNA was extracted from the tissue. The library came from three nested PCR rounds adapted from ARM-PCR protocols. Via MiXCR, TCRdb re-called the multiplex PCR reads, giving one row per CDR3 protein. Of 65,000 to 90,000 distinct CDR3 sequences detected, around 80% appear once; the ten largest clones hold about 14%. The sample taken for sequencing was lung tumor tissue. These receptors all come from a woman aged 45-59 years with non-small cell lung cancer.

Comment on this clonotype: This CDR3 is missing its conserved last phenylalanine or tryptophan, likely due to a read error. V and J are TRBV6-1 and TRBJ1-1; 9 bases map to TRBD1. From germline, CDR1 is MNHNS and CDR2 SASEGT. The CDR3 extends over 14 amino acids. CDR3 coding DNA: TGTTCCAGCATACTGGGACAGGGAACAACTGAAGCTTTCTAT. This encodes CSSILGQGTTEAFY.

A remark on this clonotype: Its ends do not fully match the called genes, so a read error is possible. The genes are TRBV11-1 and TRBJ2-3; 9 bases match TRBD1. The CDR3 contains 13 residues. Germline CDR1 reads SGHAT; CDR2 reads FQDESV (reference sequence). The CDR3 loop is CVCRGTGMGTQYF. CDR3 in DNA: TGTGTCTGCAGAGGGACAGGGATGGGTACGCAATATTTT.

A remark on this clonotype: Without the conserved terminal phenylalanine or tryptophan, this CDR3 likely stems from a read error. The chain uses TRBV14 and TRBJ2-2; 7 bases are a match to TRBD2. J gave up 3 bases and V 6 bases, and 4 bases lay outside the gene matches. CDR1 is SGHDN and CDR2 is FVKESK in the germline V gene. This CDR3 is 14 amino acids long. CDR3 nucleotides: TGTGCCAGCAGACGACTAGCTGACACCGGGGAGCTGTTTTAT. Translated, it gives CASRRLADTGELFY.

This clonotype came up a few times. The genes are TRBV5-1 and TRBJ2-7, with D hard to call. The CDR3 is 14 residues long. Per the germline V gene, CDR1 is SGHRS and CDR2 is YFSETQ. V was clipped by 4 bases and J by 2 bases, with 13 bases between them. The CDR3 coding sequence is TGCGCCAGCAGCGCTGAGGACGGAACCTACGAGCAGTACTTC. Amino acids: CASSAEDGTYEQYF.

Concerning this clonotype itself: The junction differs from germline at one of its ends, possibly a read error. This rearrangement joins TRBV28 to TRBJ2-5; D remains ambiguous. The CDR3 runs to 14 residues. Per the germline V gene, CDR1 is MDHEN and CDR2 is SYDVKM. The chain's CDR3 is CASSPERYQETQYF. DNA of the CDR3: TGCGCCAGCAGTCCCGAAAGATACCAAGAGACCCAGTATTTC.

This clonotype was counted a single time. This sequence joins TRBV28 and TRBJ2-5; TRBD1 matches 8 bases. Per germline, CDR1 MDHEN and CDR2 SYDVKM. The CDR3 consists of 13 residues. V shed 6 bases and J 5 bases; nucleotides not matched to a gene: 5. The CDR3 DNA is TGTGCCAGCAGATCCTGGGACAGGGAGACCCAGTACTTC. It translates to CASRSWDRETQYF. The full variable domain, in which reference TRBV28 and TRBJ2-5 provide the parts outside the CDR3, is DVKVTQSSRYLVKRTGEKVFLECVQDMDHENMFWYRQDPGLGLRLIYFSYDVKMKEKGDIPEGYSVSREKKERFSLILESASTNQTSMYLCASRSWDRETQYFGPGTRLLVL.

Details on this clonotype: This sequence may be a read error, since a much larger clone differs from it by one base. The chain employs TRBV13 and TRBJ1-4, with D perhaps matching TRBD1 (6 bases). Trimming shortened V by 4 bases and J by 7 bases, and 19 bases separated the two germline ends. Germline lookup yields CDR1 PRHDT and CDR2 FYEKMQ (reference sequence). CDR3 size: 16 residues. In nucleotides, the CDR3 is TGTGCCAGCAGCTCGAAATCAGGGGTACGTTTTGAAAAACTGTTTTTT. Protein sequence: CASSSKSGVRFEKLFF.

For this clonotype: At one end, the junction sequence differs from germline, possibly due to a read error. V and J are TRBV5-4 and TRBJ2-5, with 7 bases that match TRBD1. CDR1 is SGHNT, CDR2 YYREEE, per germline (reference sequence). The CDR3 spans 16 residues. The CDR3 DNA follows: TGTGCCAGCAGCTTGAGTCGCAGGGGGTACCAAGAGAGCCAGTATTTC. Its translation is CASSLSRRGYQESQYF.

The rearrangement links TRBV28 to TRBJ2-3, with D perhaps matching TRBD1 (6 bases). The CDR3 spans 14 residues. Germline CDR1 and CDR2: MDHEN and SYDVKM. As DNA, the CDR3 is TGTGTCAGTACCACAGGGAGCAGCACAGATACGCAGTATTTT. Translated, it gives CVSTTGSSTDTQYF.

The V gene is TRBV5-1, the J gene TRBJ2-3, with 7 bases lining up with TRBD2. V lost 2 bases, J lost 5 bases, and 11 bases stayed unmatched. The germline CDR1 and CDR2 sequences are SGHRS and YFSETQ. The CDR3 runs 16 residues. CDR3 sequence reads: CASSFMWDYRLDTQYF. The CDR3 nucleotides read TGCGCCAGCAGCTTTATGTGGGACTATCGCTTAGATACGCAGTATTTT. The full variable domain, its missing parts supplied by reference TRBV5-1 and TRBJ2-3, is KAGVTQTPRYLIKTRGQQVTLSCSPISGHRSVSWYQQTPGQGLQFLFEYFSETQRNKGNFPGRFSGRQFSNSRSEMNVSTLELGDSALYLCASSFMWDYRLDTQYFGPGTRLTVL.

This clonotype was recorded a few times. Compared with germline, one end of the junction differs, possibly owing to a read error. V and J are TRBV5-1 and TRBJ1-1, with D tentatively TRBD1 (5 bases). The CDR3 consists of 13 residues. Germline lookup yields CDR1 SGHRS and CDR2 YFSETQ. The CDR3 here is CANSPGGNTEAFF. CDR3 bases: TGCGCCAACAGCCCCGGGGGGAACACTGAAGCTTTCTTT.

Concerning this clonotype itself: The junction and the germline gene differ at one end; a read error may be behind it. This chain connects TRBV12-3 or TRBV12-4 to TRBJ2-7; D is perhaps TRBD2 (6 bases). The CDR3 has 16 amino acids. The CDR3 DNA follows: TGTGCCTGCAGTACCCTAGCGAGAGACCTGCCCTATGAGCAGTACTTC. This translates into CACSTLARDLPYEQYF.

The chain has TRBV4-3 and TRBJ2-3, with 9 bases lining up with TRBD1. The end of the DNA fits TRBJ1-5 better, so the J call may be wrong. The CDR3 is made up of 15 amino acids. The germline gives CDR1 LGHNA, CDR2 YSLEER. CDR3 amino acids: CASSRTGGQADTQHF. The DNA of the CDR3 is TGCGCCAGCAGTCGAACAGGGGGCCAAGCAGATACGCAGCATTTT.

To note about this clonotype: Sequence at one end of the junction differs from germline and may be a read error. The chain links TRBV29-1 to TRBJ1-2, with D unclear. Germline CDR1 SQVTM, CDR2 ANQGSEA. The CDR3 is made up of 12 amino acids. The CDR3 loop reads CRVDDINYGYTF. The CDR3 coding sequence is TGCAGAGTCGATGACATCAACTATGGCTACACGTTC.

Points on this clonotype: This may stem from a read error, because a much larger clone lies one nucleotide away. This chain connects TRBV7-9 to TRBJ2-3, with TRBD2 matching 16 bases. V was pared by 5 bases and J by 5 bases, with 7 bases of the junction left unmatched. Per germline, CDR1 SEHNR and CDR2 FQNEAQ (reference sequence). This CDR3 has 17 amino acids. The CDR3 region is CASSAGLAGGQGDTQYF. For the CDR3, the DNA is TGTGCCAGCAGCGCGGGACTAGCGGGAGGGCAGGGAGATACGCAGTATTTT.

The chain links TRBV12-3 or TRBV12-4 to TRBJ1-5, with D unclear. V was trimmed by 6 bases and J by 9 bases, leaving 15 bases between them. The CDR3 extends over 13 amino acids. The CDR3 coding sequence is TGTGCCAGCAGCTTGGGTCCATGGTCGCCCCAGCATTTT. Translating it yields CASSLGPWSPQHF.

As to this clonotype: Mismatch with germline at one junction end may stem from a read error. This sequence joins TRBV11-2 and TRBJ2-7, with D possibly matching TRBD1 (6 bases). The CDR3 consists of 15 residues. Germline V gives CDR1 SGHAT, CDR2 FQNNGV. Written as DNA, the CDR3 is TGCGCCTGCAGCTTCGGGACAAGGGTTACCTACGAGCAGTACTTC. Its protein product is CACSFGTRVTYEQYF. Full variable domain (outside the CDR3, taken from reference TRBV11-2 and TRBJ2-7): EAGVAQSPRYKIIEKRQSVAFWCNPISGHATLYWYQQILGQGPKLLIQFQNNGVVDDSQLPKDRFSAERLKGVDSTLKIQPAKLEDSAVYLCACSFGTRVTYEQYFGPGTRLTVT.

The V and J genes are TRBV7-9 and TRBJ2-2; TRBD2 agrees at 13 bases. CDR1 SEHNR and CDR2 FQNEAQ come from the germline V gene (reference sequence). V lost 6 bases and J lost 0; bases outside the gene matches: 7. CDR3 length: 18 residues. This CDR3 is CASSHGTSGVANTGELFF. In DNA form, the CDR3 reads TGTGCCAGCAGTCACGGGACTAGCGGGGTCGCGAACACCGGGGAGCTGTTTTTT.

Of note for this clonotype: The junction departs from germline at one end; a sequencing error may be responsible. The chain recombines TRBV29-1 with TRBJ2-5; 10 nucleotides agree with TRBD1. The CDR3 length is 14 residues. The germline CDR1 and CDR2 sequences are SQVTM and ANQGSEA. In DNA, the CDR3 is TGCAGCATCCGGGACAGGGGCGCAGGGGTGACCCAATACTTC. It translates to CSIRDRGAGVTQYF. The full variable domain, completed using reference TRBV29-1 and TRBJ2-5, is SAVISQKPSRDICQRGTSLTIQCQVDSQVTMMFWYRQQPGQSLTLIATANQGSEATYESGFVIDKFPISRPNLTFSTLTVSNMSPEDSSIYLCSIRDRGAGVTQYFGPGTRLLVL.

About this clonotype itself: The CDR3 does not close with the conserved phenylalanine or tryptophan, likely indicating a read error. The gene calls are TRBV6-1 and TRBJ1-5; TRBD1 might be the D (5 bases). Germline V gene data show CDR1 as MNHNS and CDR2 as SASEGT. The CDR3 sequence is 15 residues long. CDR3 DNA sequence: TGTGCTAGTGGGACGGGGGGAAAAAGCTCTCAGCCCCAGCATTCT. This translates into CASGTGGKSSQPQHS.

This clonotype was seen repeatedly, ten times or more. J is TRBJ1-2 and V is TRBV4-3, with D perhaps matching TRBD1 (6 bases). CDR1 is LGHNA and CDR2 is YSLEER in the germline V gene. Trimming took 1 base from V and 3 from J, leaving 9 bases between them. The CDR3 is 14 amino acids. The CDR3 sequence: CASSQVQGDYGYTF. CDR3 bases: TGCGCCAGCAGCCAAGTACAGGGAGACTATGGCTACACCTTC.

This clonotype was observed once. The missing conserved phenylalanine or tryptophan at the end of this CDR3 makes a read error likely. DNA for the CDR3: TGTGCCAGTAGTCGGGACATTAACTATGGCTACACCCTC. Protein: CASSRDINYGYTL. J is TRBJ1-2 and V is TRBV6-1; possible D gene TRBD1, 6 bases. V lost 9 bases and J lost 1, with 12 bases in between. The CDR3 extends over 13 amino acids. Germline assignment: CDR1 MNHNS and CDR2 SASEGT.

By its share, this clonotype is medium-sized. V gene TRBV20-1 combines with J gene TRBJ2-1; 11 bases are a match to TRBD2. Trimming at V came to 2 bases and at J to 7 bases, leaving 7 bases not matched to a gene. This CDR3 spans 15 amino acids. Germline V gives CDR1 DFQATT, CDR2 SNEGSKA (reference sequence). The CDR3 DNA is TGCAGTGCTAGATTAGCGGGAGGGCCGAAGAATGAGCAGTTCTTC. The encoded protein is CSARLAGGPKNEQFF.

Comment on this clonotype: This is likely a read error, given that the CDR3 carries no conserved phenylalanine or tryptophan at its end. The DNA is omitted, as the CDR3 cannot be located on it reliably, and the CDR3 follows TCRdb's listing. V and J are TRBV6-6 and TRBJ2-1. Germline CDR1 and CDR2: MNHNY and SVGAGI (reference sequence). Ends included, the CDR3 has 14 residues. The CDR3 spells CAICYSWQNNELFS.

As concerns this clonotype: One end of the junction is discordant with germline, which a read error may explain. For the CDR3, the DNA is TGTGTCTGGTTACCGCAGGGGGCGGTCACAAATACGCAGTATTTT. Protein: CVWLPQGAVTNTQYF. This rearrangement joins TRBV30 to TRBJ2-3; 8 positions match TRBD1. Germline loops: CDR1 GTSNPN, CDR2 SVGIG (reference sequence). The CDR3 runs 15 residues.